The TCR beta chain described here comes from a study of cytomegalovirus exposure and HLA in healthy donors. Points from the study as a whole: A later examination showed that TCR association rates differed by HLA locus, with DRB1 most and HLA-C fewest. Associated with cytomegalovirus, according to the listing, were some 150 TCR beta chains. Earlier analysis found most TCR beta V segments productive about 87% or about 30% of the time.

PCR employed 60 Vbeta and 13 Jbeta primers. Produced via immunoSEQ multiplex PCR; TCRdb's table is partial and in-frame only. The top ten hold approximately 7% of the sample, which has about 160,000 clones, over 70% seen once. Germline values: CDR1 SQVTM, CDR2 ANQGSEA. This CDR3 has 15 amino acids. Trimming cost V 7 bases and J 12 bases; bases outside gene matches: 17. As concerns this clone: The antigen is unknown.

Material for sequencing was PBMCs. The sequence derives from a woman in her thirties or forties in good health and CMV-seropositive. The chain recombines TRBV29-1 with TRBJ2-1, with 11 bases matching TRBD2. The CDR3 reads CSAAIPGLAVDGQFF. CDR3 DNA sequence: TGCAGCGCTGCAATCCCGGGACTAGCGGTTGATGGGCAGTTCTTC.